Following are 31 T cell receptor beta chains from one sample sequenced in a study of beta chain features in type 1 diabetes (dated by TCRdb to about 2018). The paper as a whole reports these results and caveats: A moderate but significant shortening of TCRB CDR3 length was observed in type 1 diabetes patients in all four CD4+ subsets.

The antigens these receptors bind are not known. Libraries were prepared through the immunoSEQ multiplex PCR assay. The High Capacity cDNA Reverse Transcription Kit was used to reverse transcribe all of the isolated RNA, meaning that expressed TCRB transcripts were what got sequenced. Entries here come from immuneACCESS through TCRdb and include only in-frame sequences with V and J called. Some clones fail to appear in such tables; in the studies checked, an unresolved V gene covers under half of the shortfall, and the cause of the remainder is unknown. This sample holds about 160,000 clones; approximately 8.1% were observed only once. The ten biggest clones cover roughly 0.46% of the sample. Material: central memory CD4+ T cells from blood. These receptors came from a man aged 18 to 29 with type 1 diabetes.

Concerning this clone: The same CDR3 can be traced to other DNA sequences in this sample. J is TRBJ2-1 and V is TRBV7-2; D uncertain. Germline CDR1 SGHTA, CDR2 FQGNSA. V gave up 0 bases and J gave up 5 bases, with 5 bases separating them. The CDR3 has 13 amino acids. Here the CDR3 reads CASSLARDNEQFF. The CDR3, as DNA: TGTGCCAGCAGCTTAGCCCGGGACAATGAGCAGTTCTTC.

The chain combines TRBV7-8 with TRBJ2-2, with D possibly matching TRBD1 (6 bases). The CDR3 is made up of 15 amino acids. V lost 5 bases, J lost 6 bases, and 16 bases lay in between. Germline CDR1 SGHVS, CDR2 FQNEAQ. The CDR3, as DNA: TGTGCCAGCAGCGTAAAGCACAGGGATCCCGGGGAGCTGTTTTTT. This encodes CASSVKHRDPGELFF.

The gene calls are TRBV5-1 and TRBJ2-7; 9 nucleotides align to TRBD2. The length of the CDR3 is 16 residues. V trimming: 4 bases; J trimming: 2 bases; junction bases outside the gene matches: 10. Germline CDR1 reads SGHRS; CDR2 reads YFSETQ. The CDR3: CASSARGLAGPYEQYF. CDR3 nucleotide sequence: TGCGCCAGCAGCGCCCGGGGGCTAGCGGGACCCTACGAGCAGTACTTC.

A few counts support this clone. The V call is TRBV2, the J call TRBJ2-7; 7 bases map to TRBD1. Germline assignment: CDR1 SNHLY and CDR2 FYNNEI. CDR3 size: 13 residues. Losses at the gene ends were 6 bases for V and 5 bases for J; bases not matched to a gene: 7. The CDR3 region is CASSPLTGDEQYF. CDR3 coding DNA: TGTGCCAGCAGCCCCCTTACAGGGGACGAGCAGTACTTC.

This clone was seen more than once but under ten times. This rearrangement joins TRBV2 to TRBJ1-2, with 9 bases that match TRBD1. The CDR3 contains 12 residues. CDR1 and CDR2 from the germline V gene are SNHLY and FYNNEI. J lost 9 bases, V lost 9 bases, and 8 bases had no gene match. The CDR3 nucleotides are TGTGCCAGGACCGGGACAGGGTCTCGCTACACCTTC. Encoded protein: CARTGTGSRYTF.

The chain links TRBV5-6 to TRBJ1-2, with TRBD1 as a possible D gene (5 bases). The CDR3 extends over 13 amino acids. Trimming shortened V by 5 bases and J by 7 bases, and 15 bases separated the two germline ends. CDR1 is SGHDT and CDR2 is YYEEEE in the germline V gene. CDR3 region: CASRWIQGSGYTF. The DNA of the CDR3 is TGTGCCAGCAGGTGGATTCAGGGTTCTGGCTACACCTTC.

This clone occurred a few times. This chain links TRBV5-4 with TRBJ2-7; 9 bases map to TRBD2. The V segment lost 2 bases and the J segment 1 base; nucleotides outside the gene matches: 7. From germline, CDR1 is SGHNT and CDR2 YYREEE (reference sequence). The CDR3 is 16 residues long. CDR3 sequence: CASSFRIAGVSYEQYF. The CDR3 DNA sequence: TGTGCCAGCAGCTTTCGGATAGCGGGAGTGTCCTACGAGCAGTACTTC.

The table lists this clone with a few counts. This chain joins TRBV27 and TRBJ2-6; TRBD1 is a possible D gene (6 bases). The V end was cut by 6 bases, the J end by 0 bases, with 9 bases between. The germline V gene has CDR1 MNHEY and CDR2 SMNVEV (reference sequence). This CDR3 has 15 amino acids. CDR3 coding DNA: TGTGCCAGCAGCGACAGGTCCTCTGGGGCCAACGTCCTGACTTTC. It yields the protein CASSDRSSGANVLTF.

There are many counts of this clone. V usage is TRBV7-2 and J usage is TRBJ2-1; possible D gene TRBD1, 6 bases. Germline CDR1 reads SGHTA; CDR2 reads FQGNSA. V shed 5 bases and J shed 8 bases, with 7 bases lying between them. The CDR3 runs to 11 residues. The chain's CDR3 is CASSDRYEQFF. CDR3 in DNA: TGTGCCAGCAGCGACAGGTATGAGCAGTTCTTC.

The chain couples TRBV23-1 to TRBJ1-2; 11 positions agree with TRBD1. TRBV23-1 counts as an open reading frame of uncertain function. This CDR3 comprises 17 residues. V shed 2 bases and J 4 bases; nucleotides not matched to a gene: 9. In DNA, the CDR3 is TGCGCCAGCAGTCAACCGAGGACAGGGGGCAAGTTCTATGGCTACACCTTC. Amino acid sequence: CASSQPRTGGKFYGYTF.

This clone has more than one count but fewer than ten. The chain links TRBV18 to TRBJ1-2, with TRBD1 identical over 8 bases. The CDR3 totals 16 residues. Trimming at V came to 6 bases and at J to 0 bases, leaving 9 bases not matched to a gene. Germline V gives CDR1 KGHSH, CDR2 LQKENI. The CDR3 DNA reads TGTGCCAGCTCCGAAGGACAGGGCTCAACTAACTATGGCTACACCTTC. It translates to CASSEGQGSTNYGYTF.

This clone was observed a handful of times. The gene calls are TRBV28 and TRBJ2-7; the match to TRBD2 covers 9 bases. The CDR3 covers 13 residues. Germline V gives CDR1 MDHEN, CDR2 SYDVKM. V lost 7 bases, J lost 2 bases, and 3 bases stayed unmatched. Written as DNA, the CDR3 is TGTGCCAGCATTCTAGCGGGGACCTACGAGCAGTACTTC. As protein: CASILAGTYEQYF.

J is TRBJ1-2 and V is TRBV19; weak D call: TRBD1 (5 bases). V gave up 5 bases and J gave up 2 bases, with 12 bases separating them. Germline V gene lookup returns CDR1 LNHDA and CDR2 SQIVND (reference sequence). The CDR3 totals 14 residues. The CDR3 sequence: CASSPREGNYGYTF. The CDR3 coding sequence is TGTGCCAGTAGTCCCCGGGAGGGGAACTATGGCTACACCTTC.

This clone showed up many times. The chain links TRBV4-1 to TRBJ2-5; possibly TRBD1 for D (6 bases). The V gene's germline CDR1 is MGHRA and CDR2 YSYEKL. Trimming pared 1 base from V and 4 bases from J, leaving 7 bases between. CDR3 size: 13 residues. In DNA form, the CDR3 reads TGCGCCAGCAGCCAAGCCAGGGGAGAGACCCAGTACTTC. It specifies CASSQARGETQYF.

This chain joins TRBV14 and TRBJ2-5; TRBD2 is a possible D gene (5 bases). Judging by the DNA end, TRBJ2-7 fits better; the J call may be wrong. Germline V gene sequence: CDR1 SGHDN, CDR2 FVKESK. This CDR3 comprises 13 residues. The CDR3 DNA is TGTGCCAGCAGCCAAGGGAGGCTTAGCGAGCAGTACTTC. Amino acid sequence: CASSQGRLSEQYF.

The J gene is TRBJ2-1, the V gene TRBV5-1; D unresolved. Trimming shortened V by 2 bases and J by 4 bases, and 13 bases separated the two germline ends. CDR3 length: 15 amino acids. Looked up from germline, CDR1 is SGHRS and CDR2 is YFSETQ. The DNA for the CDR3 is TGCGCCAGCAGCTTCGACAAAGAGAAGTACAATGAGCAGTTCTTC. Protein sequence: CASSFDKEKYNEQFF.

This clone was counted only a few times. The chain combines TRBV6-5 with TRBJ2-7; weak D call: TRBD2 (6 bases). The V gene's germline CDR1 is MNHEY and CDR2 SVGAGI. This CDR3 comprises 14 residues. Between the trimmed V and J ends, which lost 10 bases and 0 bases, there was a span of 16 bases. For the CDR3, the DNA is TGTGCCACAGTGCCCCCCGGGGGCTCCTACGAGCAGTACTTC. Its protein is CATVPPGGSYEQYF.

The sample holds a few counts of this clone. V is TRBV18 and J is TRBJ2-7, with TRBD1 identical over 9 bases. The better agreement between TRBJ2-5 and the DNA end casts doubt on the J call. CDR1 and CDR2 from the germline V gene are KGHSH and LQKENI. The CDR3 consists of 14 residues. CDR3 sequence (DNA): TGTGCCAGCTCACCGGGGACAGGGACGGAGACCCAGTACTTC. This encodes CASSPGTGTETQYF.

This clone was picked up a small number of times. This rearrangement joins TRBV5-6 to TRBJ2-7; D is unresolved. Trimming shortened V by 4 bases and J by 6 bases, and 11 bases separated the two germline ends. CDR3 length: 12 residues. Germline CDR1 and CDR2: SGHDT and YYEEEE. In DNA, the CDR3 is TGTGCCAGCAGCCTTGTTATCGGCGAGCAGTACTTC. It translates to CASSLVIGEQYF.

This clone was recorded at least ten times. The chain has TRBV30 and TRBJ1-1; TRBD1 might be the D (5 bases). There are 12 residues in the CDR3. Between the trimmed V and J ends, which lost 2 bases and 10 bases, there was a span of 14 bases. Germline V lookup: CDR1 GTSNPN, CDR2 SVGIG (reference sequence). CDR3 in DNA: TGTGCCTGGAGTATCCAGACAGAAGGAGCTTTCTTT. This gives the protein CAWSIQTEGAFF.

V usage is TRBV6-5 and J usage is TRBJ1-1, with 8 positions matching TRBD1. Germline lookup yields CDR1 MNHEY and CDR2 SVGAGI. This CDR3 spans 14 amino acids. J gave up 4 bases and V 7 bases, and 8 bases lay outside the gene matches. CDR3 DNA sequence: TGTGCCAGCATTGCAACAGGGGGGACCACTGAAGCTTTCTTT. Translated: CASIATGGTTEAFF.

This clone occurred a few times. This chain links TRBV4-1 with TRBJ2-1; TRBD1 aligns across 10 bases. V dropped 4 bases and J dropped 4; count of bases not matched to a gene: 10. This CDR3 contains 17 residues. The germline gives CDR1 MGHRA, CDR2 YSYEKL. CDR3 region: CASSPDGTGDFYNEQFF. CDR3 DNA sequence: TGCGCCAGCAGCCCAGACGGGACAGGGGATTTTTACAATGAGCAGTTCTTC.

The rearrangement uses TRBV5-6 and TRBJ2-7; weak D call: TRBD2 (6 bases). The V and J ends lost 4 bases and 6 bases respectively, with 14 bases between them. The CDR3 runs to 13 residues. Germline V gene lookup returns CDR1 SGHDT and CDR2 YYEEEE. For the CDR3, the DNA is TGTGCCAGCAGCATAGGGACTTTTGGCGAGCAGTACTTC. It encodes CASSIGTFGEQYF.

The chain recombines TRBV19 with TRBJ2-1; TRBD1 is a possible D gene (5 bases). The CDR3 loop spans 18 amino acids. V was pared by 1 base and J by 0 bases, with 16 bases between. Germline loops: CDR1 LNHDA, CDR2 SQIVND (reference sequence). DNA of the CDR3: TGTGCCAGTAGTATAGGGCTAACAGGAGCTTCCTCCTACAATGAGCAGTTCTTC. Translation: CASSIGLTGASSYNEQFF.

This clone was seen only a few times. The chain employs TRBV29-1 and TRBJ2-1; no clear D gene. This CDR3 has 16 amino acids. Germline-derived CDR1 and CDR2 are SQVTM and ANQGSEA. V lost 0 bases and J lost 0, with 12 bases in between. CDR3 residues: CSVEESRRGSYNEQFF. CDR3 in DNA: TGCAGCGTTGAAGAATCGAGACGAGGCTCCTACAATGAGCAGTTCTTC.

The genes are TRBV25-1 and TRBJ2-3, with 7 positions matching TRBD2. CDR1 MGHDK and CDR2 SYGVNS come from the germline V gene. The CDR3 extends over 15 amino acids. With V trimmed by 2 bases and J by 0 bases, 2 bases remained unmatched. Here the CDR3 reads CASSELAVSTDTQYF. In nucleotides, the CDR3 is TGTGCCAGCAGTGAACTAGCGGTTAGCACAGATACGCAGTATTTT.

This clone was seen more than once but under ten times. The rearrangement links TRBV30 to TRBJ1-2, with 9 nucleotides matching TRBD1. Germline V gives CDR1 GTSNPN, CDR2 SVGIG (reference sequence). The CDR3 runs to 10 residues. V was pared by 5 bases and J by 8 bases, with 0 bases of the junction left unmatched. The CDR3 protein is CAWGQGGYTF. CDR3 nucleotides: TGTGCCTGGGGACAGGGGGGCTACACCTTC.

The CDR3 here is CASKLTGGFGYGYTF. CDR3 in DNA: TGTGCCAGCAAATTGACAGGGGGGTTCGGCTATGGCTACACCTTC. V gene TRBV2 combines with J gene TRBJ1-2, with TRBD1 identical over 9 bases. The CDR3 length is 15 residues. After removal of 7 bases from V and 4 bases from J, the junction contained 10 bases not matched to a gene. The germline V gene has CDR1 SNHLY and CDR2 FYNNEI.

In its sample, this clone was seen a few times. The V and J genes are TRBV6-6 and TRBJ1-1, with 7 bases aligning to TRBD1. The germline V gene encodes CDR1 MNHNY and CDR2 SVGAGI (reference sequence). The CDR3 has 15 amino acids. V was pared by 6 bases and J by 0 bases, with 7 bases of the junction left unmatched. The DNA for the CDR3 is TGTGCCAGCAGCTCACCAGGGGGAATGAACACTGAAGCTTTCTTT. Amino acids: CASSSPGGMNTEAFF.

This chain joins TRBV18 and TRBJ2-7; maybe TRBD1 (5 bases). CDR1 and CDR2 from the germline V gene are KGHSH and LQKENI. V was trimmed by 2 bases and J by 3 bases, leaving 8 bases between them. The CDR3 sequence is 13 residues long. CDR3 nucleotides: TGTGCCAGCTCACCAGGGGCAGACTACGAGCAGTACTTC. It yields the protein CASSPGADYEQYF.

In the case of this clone: In the same sample, other DNA sequences code for this CDR3. This chain joins TRBV5-6 and TRBJ2-1; 10 bases fit TRBD1. From germline, CDR1 is SGHDT and CDR2 YYEEEE. Germline trimming cut 4 bases from V and 1 base from J; bases unmatched to any gene: 2. This CDR3 region has 15 residues. The CDR3 spells CASSRDRGSYNEQFF. The CDR3 DNA is TGTGCCAGCAGCAGGGACAGGGGTTCCTACAATGAGCAGTTCTTC.